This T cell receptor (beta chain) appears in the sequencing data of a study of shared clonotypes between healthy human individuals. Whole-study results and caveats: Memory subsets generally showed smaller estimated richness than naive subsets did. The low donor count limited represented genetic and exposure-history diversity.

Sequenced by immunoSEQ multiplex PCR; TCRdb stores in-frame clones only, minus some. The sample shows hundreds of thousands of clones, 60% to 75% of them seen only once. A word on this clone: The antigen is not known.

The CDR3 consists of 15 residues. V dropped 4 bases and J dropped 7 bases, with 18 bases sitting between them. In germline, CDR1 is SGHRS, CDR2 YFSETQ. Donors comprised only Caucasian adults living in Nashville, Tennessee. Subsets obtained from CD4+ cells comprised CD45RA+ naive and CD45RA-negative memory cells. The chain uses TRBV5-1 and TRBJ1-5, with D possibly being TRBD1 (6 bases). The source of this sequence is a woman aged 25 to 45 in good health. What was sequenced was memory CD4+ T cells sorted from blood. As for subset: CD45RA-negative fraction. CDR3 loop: CASSPVGGGLQPQHF. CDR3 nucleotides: TGCGCCAGCAGCCCCGTAGGTGGGGGGCTCCAGCCCCAGCATTTT.